The source of this TCR beta chain is a study of T-cell memory formation after mild COVID-19. TCRdb processed the 5' RACE reads anew with MiXCR; each CDR3 protein has one entry. The sample lists approximately 560,000 distinct CDR3 sequences, 17% seen once, with about 7.5% in the top ten. To note about this clonotype: Antigen: not known.

Findings and caveats of the study: Memory cells collected pre-infection included some clones that later responded, suggesting cross-reactive memory joined.

This receptor was obtained from an adult woman who had mild COVID-19 (a few samples of this study predate the infection). Cell type and time point are not known. Sequencing was performed on PBMCs or a T cell subset sorted from them (not recorded which).

The CDR3 nucleotides are TGTGCCAGCAGCCAAGCCCCAGGGGCGGATGGCTACACCTTC. Its protein is CASSQAPGADGYTF. This sequence joins TRBV4-2 and TRBJ1-2; tentatively, D is TRBD1 (6 bases). V was shortened by 1 base and J by 6 bases, with 12 bases between the two germline ends. There are 14 residues in the CDR3. The germline gives CDR1 LGHNA, CDR2 YNFKEQ.